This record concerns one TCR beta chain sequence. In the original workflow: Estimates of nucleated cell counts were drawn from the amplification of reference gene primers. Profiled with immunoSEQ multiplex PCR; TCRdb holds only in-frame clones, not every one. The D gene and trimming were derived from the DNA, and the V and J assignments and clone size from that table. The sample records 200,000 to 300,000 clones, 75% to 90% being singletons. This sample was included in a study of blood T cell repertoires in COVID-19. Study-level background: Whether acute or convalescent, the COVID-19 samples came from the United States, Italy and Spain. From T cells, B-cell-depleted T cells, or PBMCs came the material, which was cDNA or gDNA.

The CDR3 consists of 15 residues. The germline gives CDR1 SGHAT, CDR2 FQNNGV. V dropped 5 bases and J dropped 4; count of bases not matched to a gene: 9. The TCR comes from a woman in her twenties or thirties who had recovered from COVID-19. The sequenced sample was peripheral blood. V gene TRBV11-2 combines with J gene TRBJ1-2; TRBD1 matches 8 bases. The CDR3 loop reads CASSTGQGGTYGYTF. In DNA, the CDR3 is TGTGCCAGCAGCACCGGACAGGGTGGGACCTATGGCTACACCTTC.